Below, 25 T cell receptor beta chains from the same sample are listed, as sequenced in a study of a mutant IDH1 vaccine in newly diagnosed glioma. Antigens for these TCRs are unknown. Time point here: week 47, end of study. Doses of 300 ug of mutant IDH1 20-mer peptide were given with topical imiquimod. Data came from immunoSEQ multiplex PCR; TCRdb stores just in-frame clones and leaves some out. The table has around 100,000 clones, roughly nine tenths seen once. Sequencing was performed on PBMCs, taken from a glioma patient whose treatment included an IDH1 peptide vaccine. The receptor source for this set is a woman aged 45-59 years with glioma.

V usage is TRBV28 and J usage is TRBJ2-1, with 11 bases lining up with TRBD2. Per germline, CDR1 MDHEN and CDR2 SYDVKM. Losses at the gene ends were 2 bases for V and 8 bases for J; bases not matched to a gene: 5. The CDR3 consists of 15 residues. The CDR3 bases are TGTGCCAGCAGTTTAGGGCTAGCGGGAGGCGATGAGCAGTTCTTC. As protein: CASSLGLAGGDEQFF.

DNA for the CDR3: TGCGCCAGCAGCCAAAGCCCCGGACAGGGGGATCATAGCAATCAGCCCCAGCATTTT. Its translation: CASSQSPGQGDHSNQPQHF. J is TRBJ1-5 and V is TRBV4-1; 10 nucleotides align to TRBD1. The CDR3 loop spans 19 amino acids. The J segment lost 0 bases and the V segment lost 2 bases, leaving 10 bases of the junction unmatched. CDR1 MGHRA and CDR2 YSYEKL come from the germline V gene.

The chain recombines TRBV18 with TRBJ2-1; 14 bases match TRBD2. J gave up 3 bases and V 4 bases, and 2 bases lay outside the gene matches. Germline V gives CDR1 KGHSH, CDR2 LQKENI. CDR3 length: 16 amino acids. The CDR3 spells CASSLGLAGDYNEQFF. In nucleotides, the CDR3 is TGTGCCAGCTCACTGGGACTAGCGGGGGACTACAATGAGCAGTTCTTC.

The V and J genes are TRBV6-5 and TRBJ1-4; D perhaps matches TRBD1 (5 bases). Per germline, CDR1 MNHEY and CDR2 SVGAGI. Trimming took 2 bases from V and 5 from J, leaving 9 bases between them. The length of the CDR3 is 14 residues. The DNA of the CDR3 is TGTGCCAGCAGTTACAGAGGGGCGAATGAAAAACTGTTTTTT. Its protein is CASSYRGANEKLFF.

The chain combines TRBV27 with TRBJ1-2, with a weak D call TRBD1 (6 bases). V was pared by 2 bases and J by 4 bases, with 11 bases between. Germline loops: CDR1 MNHEY, CDR2 SMNVEV (reference sequence). The CDR3 has 14 residues. The CDR3 sequence: CASSLKSTGYGYTF. The DNA for the CDR3 is TGTGCCAGCAGTTTAAAATCGACAGGCTATGGCTACACCTTC.

This chain joins TRBV23-1 and TRBJ2-5, with 10 bases aligning to TRBD1. TRBV23-1 counts as an open reading frame of uncertain function. This CDR3 spans 17 amino acids. Losses at the gene ends were 3 bases for V and 1 base for J; bases not matched to a gene: 8. CDR3 residues: CASSHPIDRGPQETQYF. In DNA form, the CDR3 reads TGCGCCAGCAGTCATCCGATTGACAGGGGGCCCCAAGAGACCCAGTACTTC.

The chain recombines TRBV5-4 with TRBJ2-1, with a tentative D call TRBD1 (5 bases). The V gene's germline CDR1 is SGHNT and CDR2 YYREEE (reference sequence). This CDR3 comprises 16 residues. V was pared by 4 bases and J by 5 bases, with 19 bases between. The CDR3 here is CASSPRAGPIHNEQFF. The CDR3 DNA is TGTGCCAGCAGCCCACGGGCAGGGCCGATCCACAATGAGCAGTTCTTC.

The rearrangement joins TRBV4-1 to TRBJ1-6; D may be TRBD1 (5 bases). V gave up 5 bases and J gave up 0 bases, with 11 bases separating them. Germline V lookup: CDR1 MGHRA, CDR2 YSYEKL. The CDR3 is made up of 16 amino acids. The CDR3 reads CASSLEGSSYNSPLHF. The CDR3 bases are TGCGCCAGCAGCTTGGAGGGGAGCTCCTATAATTCACCCCTCCACTTT.

The rearrangement joins TRBV7-8 to TRBJ2-2; the D is unclear. Germline CDR1 is SGHVS and CDR2 is FQNEAQ. Trimming pared 3 bases from V and 5 bases from J, leaving 4 bases between. The CDR3 spans 12 residues. CDR3 in amino acids: CASSFSTGELFF. DNA for the CDR3: TGTGCCAGCAGCTTTTCTACCGGGGAGCTGTTTTTT. The full variable domain, its missing parts supplied by reference TRBV7-8 and TRBJ2-2, is GAGVSQSPRYKVAKRGQDVALRCDPISGHVSLFWYQQALGQGPEFLTYFQNEAQLDKSGLPSDRFFAERPEGSVSTLKIQRTQQEDSAVYLCASSFSTGELFFGEGSRLTVL.

The genes are TRBV5-1 and TRBJ2-5, with 7 positions matching TRBD1. CDR1 and CDR2 from the germline V gene are SGHRS and YFSETQ. The CDR3 spans 14 residues. The V gene end was trimmed by 4 bases and the J gene end by 2 bases; junction bases not matched to a gene: 5. CDR3 protein: CASSKGTAQETQYF. The DNA of the CDR3 is TGCGCCAGCAGCAAGGGGACAGCGCAAGAGACCCAGTACTTC.

V usage is TRBV7-9 and J usage is TRBJ2-7; the match to TRBD1 covers 7 bases. Per the germline V gene, CDR1 is SEHNR and CDR2 is FQNEAQ (reference sequence). The CDR3 has 15 residues. V lost 5 bases, J lost 5 bases, and 12 bases stayed unmatched. As DNA, the CDR3 is TGTGCCAGCAGCCACCGGGACAGCCCCTCGGACGAGCAGTACTTC. Translated: CASSHRDSPSDEQYF.

The rearrangement uses TRBV9 and TRBJ1-3; weak D call: TRBD1 (5 bases). The CDR3 runs to 13 residues. The ends were cut back, 4 bases at V and 7 bases at J, with 12 bases in the middle. From germline, CDR1 is SGDLS and CDR2 YYNGEE. CDR3: CASSPGPENTIYF. In nucleotides, the CDR3 is TGTGCCAGCAGCCCGGGACCCGAGAACACCATATATTTT. The full variable domain, its missing parts supplied by reference TRBV9 and TRBJ1-3, is DSGVTQTPKHLITATGQRVTLRCSPRSGDLSVYWYQQSLDQGLQFLIQYYNGEERAKGNILERFSAQQFPDLHSELNLSSLELGDSALYFCASSPGPENTIYFGEGSWLTVV.

The V and J genes are TRBV11-2 and TRBJ1-1; TRBD1 might be the D (6 bases). The CDR3 totals 15 residues. From germline, CDR1 is SGHAT and CDR2 FQNNGV. Deletions cut 3 bases from V and 1 base from J, with 12 bases between. The CDR3 protein is CASSFQGTTNTEAFF. Here the CDR3 DNA reads TGTGCCAGCAGCTTTCAGGGGACGACGAACACTGAAGCTTTCTTT.

The rearrangement uses TRBV7-3 and TRBJ2-7; 8 positions match TRBD1. This CDR3 has 15 residues. Germline V gene sequence: CDR1 SGHTA, CDR2 FQGTGA. After removal of 2 bases from V and 0 bases from J, the junction contained 3 bases not matched to a gene. The DNA for the CDR3 is TGTGCCAGCAGCTTACGGACAGGGCCCTCCTACGAGCAGTACTTC. Encoded protein: CASSLRTGPSYEQYF.

The chain couples TRBV28 to TRBJ2-3, with a tentative D call TRBD1 (6 bases). CDR1 and CDR2 (germline): MDHEN, SYDVKM. Trimming cost V 0 bases and J 0 bases, with 7 bases left between them. The CDR3 totals 15 residues. CDR3: CASSLWRGSTDTQYF. The CDR3 coding sequence is TGTGCCAGCAGTTTATGGAGGGGGAGCACAGATACGCAGTATTTT.

The count of this clone is one. The CDR3 reads CASSRPPEQYF. CDR3 coding DNA: TGTGCCAGCAGCCGGCCCCCCGAGCAGTACTTC. The V gene is TRBV6-5, the J gene TRBJ2-7; D is ambiguous. V was pared by 6 bases and J by 6 bases, with 9 bases between. In germline, CDR1 is MNHEY, CDR2 SVGAGI. This CDR3 is built from 11 residues.

The J gene is TRBJ2-7, the V gene TRBV9; D may be TRBD1 or TRBD2 (5 bases each). Trimming stripped 0 bases from V and 0 bases from J, with 13 bases between. This CDR3 region has 16 residues. Germline CDR1 reads SGDLS; CDR2 reads YYNGEE. CDR3 loop: CASSVGYGARSYEQYF. In DNA, the CDR3 is TGTGCCAGCAGCGTAGGGTACGGGGCCCGCTCCTACGAGCAGTACTTC.

The chain has TRBV27 and TRBJ1-1; possibly TRBD1 for D (5 bases). Germline-derived CDR1 and CDR2 are MNHEY and SMNVEV (reference sequence). The length of the CDR3 is 11 residues. Between the trimmed V and J ends, which lost 2 bases and 10 bases, there was a span of 8 bases. CDR3 bases: TGTGCCAGCAGTTTAGGACAAGTAGCTTTCTTT. Protein: CASSLGQVAFF.

The chain recombines TRBV7-9 with TRBJ2-7; D perhaps matches TRBD1 (6 bases). The ends were cut back, 5 bases at V and 2 bases at J, with 16 bases in the middle. Germline loops: CDR1 SEHNR, CDR2 FQNEAQ (reference sequence). The CDR3 runs 15 residues. The CDR3 nucleotides are TGTGCCAGCAGCCCACAGGGCAGGGGAACCTACGAGCAGTACTTC. It is translated as CASSPQGRGTYEQYF.

This chain links TRBV2 with TRBJ2-5; D may be TRBD2 (6 bases). The CDR3 runs 15 residues. Germline CDR1 SNHLY, CDR2 FYNNEI. Trimming left V 3 bases short and J 4 bases short, with 15 bases between. CDR3 in amino acids: CASSEGGGFRETQYF. CDR3 nucleotide sequence: TGTGCCAGCAGTGAGGGTGGGGGGTTTAGAGAGACCCAGTACTTC.

The CDR3 sequence is CASSERSGDQPQHF. Written as DNA, the CDR3 is TGTGCCAGCAGTGAGAGATCTGGGGATCAGCCCCAGCATTTT. The V and J genes are TRBV6-1 and TRBJ1-5; no clear D gene. V lost 3 bases and J 5 bases, leaving 11 bases between the germline ends. The V gene's germline CDR1 is MNHNS and CDR2 SASEGT. This CDR3 comprises 14 residues.

The rearrangement joins TRBV13 to TRBJ1-4; D is undetermined. Germline V gene lookup returns CDR1 PRHDT and CDR2 FYEKMQ (reference sequence). Trimming took 4 bases from V and 0 from J, leaving 15 bases between them. The CDR3 totals 17 residues. The chain's CDR3 is CASSSRLVPPTNEKLFF. CDR3 DNA sequence: TGTGCCAGCAGCTCAAGGCTAGTCCCTCCAACTAATGAAAAACTGTTTTTT.

This chain connects TRBV19 to TRBJ2-3; 8 bases match TRBD1. Germline CDR1 is LNHDA and CDR2 is SQIVND (reference sequence). Germline trimming cut 5 bases from V and 6 bases from J; bases unmatched to any gene: 7. The CDR3 has 14 residues. The CDR3 loop is CASSARQGWDTQYF. CDR3 nucleotides: TGTGCCAGTAGTGCGCGACAGGGGTGGGATACGCAGTATTTT. Variable domain in full (rest from reference TRBV19 and TRBJ2-3): DGGITQSPKYLFRKEGQNVTLSCEQNLNHDAMYWYRQDPGQGLRLIYYSQIVNDFQKGDIAEGYSVSREKKESFPLTVTSAQKNPTAFYLCASSARQGWDTQYFGPGTRLTVL.

V is TRBV19 and J is TRBJ1-5; D not resolved. The CDR3 consists of 14 residues. Germline lookup yields CDR1 LNHDA and CDR2 SQIVND (reference sequence). Between the trimmed V and J ends, which lost 8 bases and 0 bases, there was a span of 11 bases. CDR3 amino acids: CASHHSHSNQPQHF. In nucleotides, the CDR3 is TGTGCCAGTCATCACAGCCATAGCAATCAGCCCCAGCATTTT.

The rearrangement joins TRBV28 to TRBJ2-7; 8 bases are shared with TRBD2. The CDR3 is 13 residues long. J was trimmed by 4 bases and V by 7 bases; bases with no gene match: 6. CDR1 and CDR2 from the germline V gene are MDHEN and SYDVKM. CDR3 amino acids: CASTGLAGYEQYF. CDR3 in DNA: TGTGCCAGCACCGGACTAGCTGGTTACGAGCAGTACTTC.